This T cell receptor beta chain was identified during a study of T cells in Graves' hyperthyroidism and ophthalmopathy. Findings and caveats of the study: Blood also carried most thyroid clonotypes expanded above 0.001. Ophthalmopathy stood apart from stable hyperthyroidism in a 13 V-J model.

This CDR3 region has 13 residues. Germline assignment: CDR1 DFQATT and CDR2 SNEGSKA (reference sequence). Between the trimmed V and J ends, which lost 4 bases and 4 bases, there was a span of 14 bases. From RNA transcripts, TCR beta CDR3 regions were amplified. Carried out on the TCR CDR3, a first-round RT-PCR used the HTBI primer set. One entry per CDR3 protein, called by TCRdb with MiXCR from the multiplex PCR reads. The table has roughly 110,000 distinct CDR3 sequences, 16% seen once. This clonotype was detected many times. The antigen is not known. This TCR was sampled from a woman between 45 and 65 years old with Graves' hyperthyroidism. Material: blood. The chain recombines TRBV20-1 with TRBJ2-7; maybe TRBD2 (6 bases). The CDR3 DNA follows: TGCAGTGCTATTAGCGGTCACCTGTACGAGCAGTACTTC. The encoded protein is CSAISGHLYEQYF.